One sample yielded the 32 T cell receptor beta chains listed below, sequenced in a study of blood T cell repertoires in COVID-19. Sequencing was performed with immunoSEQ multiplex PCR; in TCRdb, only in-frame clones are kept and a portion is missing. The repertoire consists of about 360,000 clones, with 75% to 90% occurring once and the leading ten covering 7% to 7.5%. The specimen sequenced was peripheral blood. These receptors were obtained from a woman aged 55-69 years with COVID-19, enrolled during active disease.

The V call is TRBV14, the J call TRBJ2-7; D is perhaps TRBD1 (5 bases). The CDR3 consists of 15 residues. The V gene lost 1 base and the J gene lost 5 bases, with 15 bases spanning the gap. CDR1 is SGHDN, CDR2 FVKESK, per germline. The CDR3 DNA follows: TGTGCCAGCAGCCAAGTCCAGGGTATGGATCACGAGCAGTACTTC. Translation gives CASSQVQGMDHEQYF.

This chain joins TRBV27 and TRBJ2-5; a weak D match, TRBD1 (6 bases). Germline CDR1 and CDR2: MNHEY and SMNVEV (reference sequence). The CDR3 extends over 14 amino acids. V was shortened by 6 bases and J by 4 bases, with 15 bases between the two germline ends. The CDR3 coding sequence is TGTGCCAGCAGCCAAGGACAGCTCCGAGAGACCCAGTACTTC. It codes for CASSQGQLRETQYF.

The CDR3 DNA follows: TGTGCCAGCAGCCAAGGTGCGGGGGTTGAAAACGAGCAGTACTTC. It yields the protein CASSQGAGVENEQYF. The chain couples TRBV3-1 (or the pseudogene TRBV3-2) to TRBJ2-7; 7 nucleotides line up with TRBD2. The J segment lost 5 bases and the V segment lost 1 base, leaving 8 bases of the junction unmatched. CDR1 and CDR2 from the germline V gene are LGHDT and YNNKEL (reference sequence). This CDR3 comprises 15 residues.

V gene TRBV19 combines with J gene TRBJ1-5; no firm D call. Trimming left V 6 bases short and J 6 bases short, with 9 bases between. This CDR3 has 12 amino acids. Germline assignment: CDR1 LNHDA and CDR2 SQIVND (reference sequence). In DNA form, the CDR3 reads TGTGCCAGTAGATCACGGGGTCAGCCCCAGCATTTT. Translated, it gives CASRSRGQPQHF.

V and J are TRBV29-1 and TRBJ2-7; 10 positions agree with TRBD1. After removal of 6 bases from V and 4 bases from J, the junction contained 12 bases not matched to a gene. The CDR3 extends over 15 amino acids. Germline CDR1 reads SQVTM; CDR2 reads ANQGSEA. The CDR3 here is CSVADRTGGIYEQYF. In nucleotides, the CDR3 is TGCAGCGTCGCCGACAGGACAGGGGGGATTTACGAGCAGTACTTC.

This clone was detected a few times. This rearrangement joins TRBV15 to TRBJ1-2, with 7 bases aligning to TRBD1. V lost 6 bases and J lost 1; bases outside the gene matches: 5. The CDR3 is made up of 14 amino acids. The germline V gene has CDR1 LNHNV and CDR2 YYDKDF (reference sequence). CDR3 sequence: CATSRRGLNYGYTF. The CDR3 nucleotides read TGTGCCACCAGTCGAAGGGGGCTTAACTATGGCTACACCTTC.

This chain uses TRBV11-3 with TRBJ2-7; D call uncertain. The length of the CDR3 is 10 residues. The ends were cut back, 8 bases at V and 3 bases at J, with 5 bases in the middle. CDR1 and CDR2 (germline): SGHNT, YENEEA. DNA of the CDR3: TGTGCCAGCGGCAGCTACGAGCAGTACTTC. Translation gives CASGSYEQYF.

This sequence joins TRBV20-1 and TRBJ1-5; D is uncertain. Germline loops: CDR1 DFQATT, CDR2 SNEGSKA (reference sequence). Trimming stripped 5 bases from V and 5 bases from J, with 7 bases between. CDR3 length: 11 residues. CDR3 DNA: TGCAGTGCTGAAGGAGATCAGCCCCAGCATTTT. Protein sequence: CSAEGDQPQHF.

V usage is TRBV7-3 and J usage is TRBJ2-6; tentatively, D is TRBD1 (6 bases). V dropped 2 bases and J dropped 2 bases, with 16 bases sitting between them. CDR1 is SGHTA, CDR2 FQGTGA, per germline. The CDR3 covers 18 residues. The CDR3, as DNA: TGTGCCAGCAGCTTACAGGGCCCCAGGGGAACTGGGGCCAACGTCCTGACTTTC. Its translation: CASSLQGPRGTGANVLTF.

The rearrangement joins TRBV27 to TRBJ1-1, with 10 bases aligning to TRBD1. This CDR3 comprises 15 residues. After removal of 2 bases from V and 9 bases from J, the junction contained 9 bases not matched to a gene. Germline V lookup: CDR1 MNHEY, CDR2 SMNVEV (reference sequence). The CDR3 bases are TGTGCCAGCAGTTTAGAACCCGGGGGACAGGGGAAAGCTTTCTTT. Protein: CASSLEPGGQGKAFF.

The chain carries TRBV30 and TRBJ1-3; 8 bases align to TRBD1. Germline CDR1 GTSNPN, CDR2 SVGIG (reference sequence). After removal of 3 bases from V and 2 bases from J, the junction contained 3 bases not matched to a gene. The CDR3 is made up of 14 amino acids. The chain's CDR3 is CAWRKDRAGNTIYF. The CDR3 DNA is TGTGCCTGGAGAAAGGACAGGGCTGGAAACACCATATATTTT.

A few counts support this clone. CDR3 in amino acids: CASSQAAGTLYEQYF. The CDR3 coding sequence is TGTGCCAGCAGCCAAGCTGCGGGAACCCTCTACGAGCAGTACTTC. V usage is TRBV4-2 and J usage is TRBJ2-7; tentatively, D is TRBD2 (6 bases). V lost 1 base and J lost 3, with 13 bases in between. This CDR3 is 15 amino acids long. Germline V lookup: CDR1 LGHNA, CDR2 YNFKEQ.

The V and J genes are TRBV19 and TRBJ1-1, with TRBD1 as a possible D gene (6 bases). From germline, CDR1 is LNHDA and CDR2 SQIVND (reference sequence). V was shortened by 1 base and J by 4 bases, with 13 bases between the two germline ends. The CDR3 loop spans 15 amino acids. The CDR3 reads CASSIGGRRVTEAFF. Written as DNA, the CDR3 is TGTGCCAGTAGTATAGGGGGGCGCAGGGTCACTGAAGCTTTCTTT.

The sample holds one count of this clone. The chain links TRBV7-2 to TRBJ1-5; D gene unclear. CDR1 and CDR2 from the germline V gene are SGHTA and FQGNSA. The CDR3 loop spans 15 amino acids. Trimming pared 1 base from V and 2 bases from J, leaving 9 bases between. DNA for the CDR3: TGTGCCAGCAGCTTAGGTTCGTCGGGCAATCAGCCCCAGCATTTT. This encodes CASSLGSSGNQPQHF.

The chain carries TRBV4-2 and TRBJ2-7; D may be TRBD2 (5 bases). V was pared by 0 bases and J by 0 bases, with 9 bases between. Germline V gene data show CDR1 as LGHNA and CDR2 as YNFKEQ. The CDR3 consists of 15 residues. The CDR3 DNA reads TGTGCCAGCAGCCAAGATTATAGCGCCTCCTACGAGCAGTACTTC. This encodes CASSQDYSASYEQYF.

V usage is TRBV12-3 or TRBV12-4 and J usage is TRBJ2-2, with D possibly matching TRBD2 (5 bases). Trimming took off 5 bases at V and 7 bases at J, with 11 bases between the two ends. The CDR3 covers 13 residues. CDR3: CASSLTSGGELFF. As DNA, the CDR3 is TGTGCCAGCAGTCTAACTAGTGGCGGGGAGCTGTTTTTT.

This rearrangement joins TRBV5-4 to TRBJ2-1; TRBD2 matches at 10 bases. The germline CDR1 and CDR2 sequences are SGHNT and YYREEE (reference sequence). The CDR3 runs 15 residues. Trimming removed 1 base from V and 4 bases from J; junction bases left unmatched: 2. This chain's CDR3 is CASSLRTSGYNEQFF. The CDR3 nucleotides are TGTGCCAGCAGCTTGAGGACTAGCGGTTACAATGAGCAGTTCTTC.

The CDR3 sequence is CASSVASGLRGNEQFF. Written as DNA, the CDR3 is TGTGCCAGCAGCGTAGCGTCAGGGCTTAGGGGCAATGAGCAGTTCTTC. The chain joins TRBV9 to TRBJ2-1; TRBD1 might be the D (5 bases). V lost 0 bases and J lost 6, with 16 bases in between. This CDR3 region has 16 residues. Germline V CDR1 and CDR2: SGDLS, YYNGEE.

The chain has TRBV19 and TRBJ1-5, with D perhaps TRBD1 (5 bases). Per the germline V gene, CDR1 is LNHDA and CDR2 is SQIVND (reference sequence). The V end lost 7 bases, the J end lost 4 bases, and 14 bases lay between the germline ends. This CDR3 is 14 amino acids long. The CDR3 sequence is CASTLAGMNQPQHF. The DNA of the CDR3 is TGTGCCAGTACGTTGGCAGGGATGAATCAGCCCCAGCATTTT.

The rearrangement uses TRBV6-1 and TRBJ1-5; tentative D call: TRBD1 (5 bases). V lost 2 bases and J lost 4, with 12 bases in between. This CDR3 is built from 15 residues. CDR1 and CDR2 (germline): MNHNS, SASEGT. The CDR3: CASSENGGGNQPQHF. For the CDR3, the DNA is TGTGCCAGCAGTGAAAATGGGGGGGGGAATCAGCCCCAGCATTTT.

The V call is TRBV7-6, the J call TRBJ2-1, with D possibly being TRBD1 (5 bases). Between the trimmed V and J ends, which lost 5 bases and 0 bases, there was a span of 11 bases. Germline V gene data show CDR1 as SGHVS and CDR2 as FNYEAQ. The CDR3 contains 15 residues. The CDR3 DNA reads TGTGCCAGCAGCCCAGAACAGGACTCCTACAATGAGCAGTTCTTC. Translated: CASSPEQDSYNEQFF.

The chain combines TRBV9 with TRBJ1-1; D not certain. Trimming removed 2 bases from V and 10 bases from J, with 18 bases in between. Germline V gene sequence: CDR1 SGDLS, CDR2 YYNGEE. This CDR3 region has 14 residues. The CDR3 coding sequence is TGTGCCAGCAGCGTTTTCTCTGCCCCAGAGGGAGCTTTCTTT. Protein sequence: CASSVFSAPEGAFF.

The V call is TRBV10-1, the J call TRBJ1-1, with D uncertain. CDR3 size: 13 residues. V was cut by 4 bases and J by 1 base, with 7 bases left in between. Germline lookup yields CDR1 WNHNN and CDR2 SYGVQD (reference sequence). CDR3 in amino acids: CASSGGKNTEAFF. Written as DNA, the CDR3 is TGCGCCAGCAGTGGAGGGAAGAACACTGAAGCTTTCTTT.

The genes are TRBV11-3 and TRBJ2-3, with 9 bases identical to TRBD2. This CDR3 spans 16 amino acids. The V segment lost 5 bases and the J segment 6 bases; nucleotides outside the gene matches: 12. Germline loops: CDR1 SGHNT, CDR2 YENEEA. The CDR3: CASSPLERGARDTQYF. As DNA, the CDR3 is TGTGCCAGCAGCCCTTTAGAGCGGGGGGCGCGGGATACGCAGTATTTT.

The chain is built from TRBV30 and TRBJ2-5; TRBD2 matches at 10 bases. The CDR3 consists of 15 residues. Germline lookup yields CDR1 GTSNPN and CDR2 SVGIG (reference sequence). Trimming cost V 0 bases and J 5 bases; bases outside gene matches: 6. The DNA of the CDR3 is TGTGCCTGGAGTGTTAGCCTAGCGGGGGTGGAGACCCAGTACTTC. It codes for CAWSVSLAGVETQYF.

The CDR3 DNA reads as TGTGCCAGCACCCCTCTAGCGGGGGGAGGTGAGACCCAGTACTTC. It yields the protein CASTPLAGGGETQYF. V is TRBV2 and J is TRBJ2-5; 11 nucleotides agree with TRBD2. Germline assignment: CDR1 SNHLY and CDR2 FYNNEI. CDR3 size: 15 residues. The ends lost 7 bases at V and 5 bases at J; junction bases unmatched: 9.

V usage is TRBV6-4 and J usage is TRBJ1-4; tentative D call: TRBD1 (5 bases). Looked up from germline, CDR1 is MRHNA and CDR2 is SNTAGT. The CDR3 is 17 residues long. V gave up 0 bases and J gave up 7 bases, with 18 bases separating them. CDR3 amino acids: CASSDSRMRQLGEKLFF. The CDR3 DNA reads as TGTGCCAGCAGTGACTCTAGAATGAGACAGTTGGGTGAAAAACTGTTTTTT.

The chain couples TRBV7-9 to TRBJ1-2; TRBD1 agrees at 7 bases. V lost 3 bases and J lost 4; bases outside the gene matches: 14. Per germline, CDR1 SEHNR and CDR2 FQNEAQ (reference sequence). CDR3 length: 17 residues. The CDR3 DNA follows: TGTGCCAGCAGCTTTGGTTTTAGACAGGGTATAGGCTATGGCTACACCTTC. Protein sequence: CASSFGFRQGIGYGYTF.

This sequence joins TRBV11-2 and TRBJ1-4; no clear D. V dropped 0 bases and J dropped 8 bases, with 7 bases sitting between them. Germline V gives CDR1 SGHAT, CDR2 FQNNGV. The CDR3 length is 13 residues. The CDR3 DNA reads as TGTGCCAGCAGCTTAGAGCCGGAGGAAAAACTGTTTTTT. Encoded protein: CASSLEPEEKLFF.

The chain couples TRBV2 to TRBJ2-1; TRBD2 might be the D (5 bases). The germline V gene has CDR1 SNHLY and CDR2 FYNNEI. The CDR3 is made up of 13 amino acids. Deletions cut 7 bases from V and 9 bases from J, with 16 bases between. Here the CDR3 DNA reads TGTGCCAGCAATAGCCCCGGGGTCTTTGAGCAGTTCTTC. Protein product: CASNSPGVFEQFF.

As DNA, the CDR3 is TGTGCCAGCAGCCTCTCCGGCACAGGGGGCACTGAAGCTTTCTTT. Encoded protein: CASSLSGTGGTEAFF. J is TRBJ1-1 and V is TRBV13; 8 bases fit TRBD1. The CDR3 is 15 residues long. V shed 5 bases and J 4 bases; nucleotides not matched to a gene: 9. The germline gives CDR1 PRHDT, CDR2 FYEKMQ (reference sequence).

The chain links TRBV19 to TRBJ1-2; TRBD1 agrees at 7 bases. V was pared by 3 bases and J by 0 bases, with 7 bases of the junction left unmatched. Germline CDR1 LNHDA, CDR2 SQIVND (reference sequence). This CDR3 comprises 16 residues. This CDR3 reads CASSMFLQGANYGYTF. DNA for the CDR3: TGTGCCAGTAGTATGTTCCTCCAGGGGGCTAACTATGGCTACACCTTC.